A single sample gave rise to the 25 T cell receptor beta chains below, sequenced in a study of blood T cell repertoires in COVID-19. Clones were read by immunoSEQ multiplex PCR, and TCRdb kept only the in-frame ones, dropping some. Seen here are approximately 500,000 clones, 85% to 90% observed once, and the top ten hold about 0.91%. The sequencing input was peripheral blood. The receptor source for this set is a man between 18 and 35 years old with COVID-19, enrolled during active disease.

This sequence joins TRBV3-1 (or the pseudogene TRBV3-2) and TRBJ2-7; 8 bases align to TRBD1. The CDR3 covers 14 residues. V lost 6 bases and J lost 7; bases outside the gene matches: 11. Germline V gene sequence: CDR1 LGHDT, CDR2 YNNKEL (reference sequence). CDR3 sequence reads: CASRNRGTGPEQYF. The CDR3 region has the DNA TGTGCCAGCAGGAACAGAGGGACAGGTCCGGAGCAGTACTTC.

CDR3: CASSEGTSGRHEQFF. The DNA of the CDR3 is TGTGCCAGCAGTGAGGGGACTAGCGGGAGACATGAGCAGTTCTTC. This chain joins TRBV25-1 and TRBJ2-1; 14 positions agree with TRBD2. CDR1 is MGHDK and CDR2 is SYGVNS in the germline V gene. V was clipped by 3 bases and J by 8 bases; unmatched bases: 3. The length of the CDR3 is 15 residues.

This clone has at least ten counts. This chain joins TRBV24-1 and TRBJ2-7; TRBD2 agrees at 8 bases. CDR3 size: 16 residues. Germline CDR1 is KGHDR and CDR2 is SFDVKD. The J segment lost 5 bases and the V segment lost 1 base, leaving 9 bases of the junction unmatched. As DNA, the CDR3 is TGTGCCACCAGTGATTTCCCGGGGGGGAGGGCGGACGAGCAGTACTTC. This codes for CATSDFPGGRADEQYF.

The chain has TRBV6-5 and TRBJ2-7, with TRBD2 matching over 7 bases. This CDR3 is 14 amino acids long. V was pared by 2 bases and J by 7 bases, with 8 bases of the junction left unmatched. Germline V lookup: CDR1 MNHEY, CDR2 SVGAGI. CDR3 protein: CASSYNSGGGEQYF. The CDR3 nucleotides are TGTGCCAGCAGTTACAACTCGGGGGGAGGGGAGCAGTACTTC.

The chain is built from TRBV7-9 and TRBJ2-5; 8 bases are a match to TRBD2. There are 15 residues in the CDR3. V lost 0 bases to trimming and J lost 5 bases; unmatched junction nucleotides: 5. CDR1 SEHNR and CDR2 FQNEAQ come from the germline V gene (reference sequence). CDR3 sequence reads: CASSLARGRMETQYF. CDR3 DNA sequence: TGTGCCAGCAGCTTAGCGCGCGGGAGGATGGAGACCCAGTACTTC. Combining the CDR3 with reference TRBV7-9 and TRBJ2-5 gives the whole variable domain DTGVSQNPRHKITKRGQNVTFRCDPISEHNRLYWYRQTLGQGPEFLTYFQNEAQLEKSRLLSDRFSAERPKGSFSTLEIQRTEQGDSAMYLCASSLARGRMETQYFGPGTRLLVL.

The chain employs TRBV6-6 and TRBJ1-5; D is unresolved. This CDR3 has 13 amino acids. Germline-derived CDR1 and CDR2 are MNHNY and SVGAGI (reference sequence). Trimming removed 7 bases at V and 3 bases at J, with 10 bases between. The CDR3 region is CASTRSSNQPQHF. The CDR3 DNA is TGTGCCAGCACCCGGAGTTCCAATCAGCCCCAGCATTTT.

Here the CDR3 DNA reads TGCGCCAGCAGCCAAGAGGGGGCTGCCGTCGGTGAGCAGTTCTTC. Amino acid sequence: CASSQEGAAVGEQFF. The chain links TRBV4-1 to TRBJ2-1, with D perhaps TRBD1 (6 bases). V lost 0 bases, J lost 9 bases, and 15 bases lay in between. CDR1 MGHRA and CDR2 YSYEKL come from the germline V gene. The CDR3 length is 15 residues.

The V gene is TRBV11-3, the J gene TRBJ1-3; D not certain. V shed 2 bases and J shed 0 bases, with 17 bases lying between them. The germline V gene encodes CDR1 SGHNT and CDR2 YENEEA. The length of the CDR3 is 18 residues. In DNA, the CDR3 is TGTGCCAGCAGCTTAAGATTTAGCTGGAATAACTCTGGAAACACCATATATTTT. This gives the protein CASSLRFSWNNSGNTIYF.

The genes are TRBV18 and TRBJ2-3; weak D call: TRBD2 (5 bases). The CDR3 covers 12 residues. The ends were cut back, 4 bases at V and 6 bases at J, with 8 bases in the middle. Germline assignment: CDR1 KGHSH and CDR2 LQKENI. The chain's CDR3 is CASSQRVDTQYF. CDR3 DNA sequence: TGTGCCAGCTCACAGAGGGTTGATACGCAGTATTTT.

About this clone itself: Other DNA sequences in the same sample also yield this CDR3. This chain joins TRBV12-3 or TRBV12-4 and TRBJ2-7; D ambiguous. This CDR3 spans 12 amino acids. Trimming pared 3 bases from V and 2 bases from J, leaving 5 bases between. This chain's CDR3 is CASSFGPYEQYF. The DNA for the CDR3 is TGTGCCAGCAGTTTCGGTCCCTACGAGCAGTACTTC.

The gene calls are TRBV5-1 and TRBJ2-1; D call uncertain. The germline V gene encodes CDR1 SGHRS and CDR2 YFSETQ. The V end was cut by 1 base, the J end by 0 bases, with 8 bases between. There are 15 residues in the CDR3. The CDR3 loop reads CASSLIPSSYNEQFF. The CDR3, as DNA: TGCGCCAGCAGCTTGATTCCGAGCTCCTACAATGAGCAGTTCTTC.

The chain couples TRBV11-2 to TRBJ2-3; a weak D match, TRBD2 (5 bases). Germline CDR1 reads SGHAT; CDR2 reads FQNNGV. The CDR3 is 13 residues long. V lost 3 bases, J lost 2 bases, and 6 bases lay in between. The CDR3 sequence: CASSLDFTDTQYF. The CDR3 DNA sequence: TGTGCCAGCAGCTTGGACTTCACAGATACGCAGTATTTT.

V gene TRBV10-3 combines with J gene TRBJ1-1; the D is unclear. CDR3 length: 13 amino acids. The ends were cut back, 2 bases at V and 8 bases at J, with 12 bases in the middle. Germline CDR1 is ENHRY and CDR2 is SYGVKD. The CDR3 nucleotides read TGTGCCATCAGTGAGAGAGAACCCCCCGAAGCTTTCTTT. This sequence encodes CAISEREPPEAFF.

This clone has just one count. The rearrangement uses TRBV27 and TRBJ2-7; 8 bases fit TRBD1. J gave up 1 base and V 2 bases, and 13 bases lay outside the gene matches. This CDR3 is built from 18 residues. Germline CDR1 MNHEY, CDR2 SMNVEV (reference sequence). The DNA for the CDR3 is TGTGCCAGCAGTTTACACAGGGTCCCGGGACAGGATTCCTACGAGCAGTACTTC. It is translated as CASSLHRVPGQDSYEQYF.

The chain employs TRBV12-3 or TRBV12-4 and TRBJ2-7, with D possibly TRBD2 on 6 matching bases. V shed 8 bases and J shed 0 bases, with 11 bases lying between them. The CDR3 loop spans 13 amino acids. Here the CDR3 reads CASREQGSYEQYF. Here the CDR3 DNA reads TGTGCCAGCCGGGAGCAGGGCTCCTACGAGCAGTACTTC.

This clone was observed a few times. The chain recombines TRBV4-1 with TRBJ2-5; 10 bases fit TRBD2. The V gene end was trimmed by 0 bases and the J gene end by 2 bases; junction bases not matched to a gene: 6. This CDR3 spans 17 amino acids. Per the germline V gene, CDR1 is MGHRA and CDR2 is YSYEKL. Here the CDR3 reads CASSQESSGSFQETQYF. CDR3 coding DNA: TGCGCCAGCAGCCAAGAATCTAGCGGGAGTTTTCAAGAGACCCAGTACTTC.

V is TRBV19 and J is TRBJ2-7, with D unresolved. The germline V gene has CDR1 LNHDA and CDR2 SQIVND (reference sequence). Trimming shortened V by 4 bases and J by 3 bases, and 7 bases separated the two germline ends. This CDR3 is 12 amino acids long. The DNA of the CDR3 is TGTGCCAGTAGTACCTCCTACTACGAGCAGTACTTC. Translated: CASSTSYYEQYF.

The chain employs TRBV2 and TRBJ2-2; D may be TRBD1 (6 bases). In germline, CDR1 is SNHLY, CDR2 FYNNEI. With 5 bases removed from V and 2 bases from J, the gap between germline ends came to 9 bases. This CDR3 spans 14 amino acids. The CDR3 protein is CASSRTDNTGELFF. The CDR3 DNA reads as TGTGCCAGCAGTAGGACAGATAACACCGGGGAGCTGTTTTTT.

This clone came up a few times. The CDR3 loop reads CASSYSSGLNTGELFF. The DNA of the CDR3 is TGTGCCAGCAGTTACTCCTCGGGTTTGAACACCGGGGAGCTGTTTTTT. The V gene is TRBV6-6, the J gene TRBJ2-2; D gene ambiguous. The CDR3 loop spans 16 amino acids. With 0 bases removed from V and 1 base from J, the gap between germline ends came to 9 bases. Looked up from germline, CDR1 is MNHNY and CDR2 is SVGAGI (reference sequence).

CDR3 residues: CASSQATRSSYEQYF. The CDR3 DNA follows: TGTGCCAGCAGCCAAGCGACTAGAAGCTCCTACGAGCAGTACTTC. This chain uses TRBV4-2 with TRBJ2-7; D may be TRBD2 (6 bases). This CDR3 spans 15 amino acids. V was trimmed by 1 base and J by 0 bases, leaving 10 bases between them. CDR1 and CDR2 (germline): LGHNA, YNFKEQ.

This clone appeared many times. The V gene is TRBV7-9, the J gene TRBJ2-1, with TRBD2 matching 7 bases. The junction had 7 bases not matched to a gene; V was cut back by 1 base and J by 4 bases. The CDR3 totals 16 residues. Germline-derived CDR1 and CDR2 are SEHNR and FQNEAQ (reference sequence). DNA of the CDR3: TGTGCCAGCAGCTTAGAAAGCGGGGCGGTATACAATGAGCAGTTCTTC. It yields the protein CASSLESGAVYNEQFF.

The chain employs TRBV14 and TRBJ2-5, with D perhaps matching TRBD2 (6 bases). This CDR3 comprises 15 residues. CDR1 and CDR2 from the germline V gene are SGHDN and FVKESK. The V end was cut by 4 bases, the J end by 1 base, with 13 bases between. CDR3 coding DNA: TGTGCCAGCAGCCGGACACTAGCATTCCAAGAGACCCAGTACTTC. As protein: CASSRTLAFQETQYF.

The chain combines TRBV3-1 (or the pseudogene TRBV3-2) with TRBJ2-2; 9 positions match TRBD2. Germline V lookup: CDR1 LGHDT, CDR2 YNNKEL (reference sequence). This CDR3 contains 14 residues. Unmatched junction bases numbered 3, after V lost 4 bases and J lost 6 bases. This CDR3 is CASSRGGAPGELFF. In DNA form, the CDR3 reads TGTGCCAGCAGCCGCGGGGGGGCCCCCGGGGAGCTGTTTTTT.

V and J are TRBV25-1 and TRBJ2-1, with 9 bases identical to TRBD2. The junction had 8 bases not matched to a gene; V was cut back by 1 base and J by 7 bases. The CDR3 is 16 amino acids. From germline, CDR1 is MGHDK and CDR2 SYGVNS. The CDR3 protein is CASSESSGRMWNEQFF. As DNA, the CDR3 is TGTGCCAGCAGTGAATCAAGCGGGAGGATGTGGAATGAGCAGTTCTTC.

V and J are TRBV21-1 and TRBJ2-2; the table names TRBD2, a call not compared with the DNA. TRBV21-1 is a known pseudogene. The CDR3 consists of 16 residues. DNA for the CDR3: TGTGCCAGCAGCAAATCACTGGGGAGAAACACCGGGGAGCTGTTTTTT. The encoded protein is CASSKSLGRNTGELFF.